The 20 T cell receptor beta chains given below trace back to one sample, sequenced in a study of blood T cell repertoires in COVID-19. Libraries were prepared by immunoSEQ multiplex PCR; TCRdb keeps only in-frame clonotypes and omits some of them. Of some 670,000 clones detected, more than 80% appear once; the ten largest clones hold roughly 0.25%. What was sequenced was peripheral blood. These receptors were obtained from a woman under 30 with acute or convalescent COVID-19.

The V and J genes are TRBV29-1 and TRBJ2-7; D is unresolved. This CDR3 has 11 amino acids. The germline CDR1 and CDR2 sequences are SQVTM and ANQGSEA. The germline V and J ends were trimmed by 7 bases and 3 bases, with 10 bases remaining between them. CDR3 sequence: CSALVGYEQYF. The DNA of the CDR3 is TGCAGCGCTCTAGTGGGCTACGAGCAGTACTTC.

The V gene is TRBV28, the J gene TRBJ1-2; 9 nucleotides agree with TRBD1. J lost 6 bases, V lost 4 bases, and 3 bases had no gene match. From germline, CDR1 is MDHEN and CDR2 SYDVKM. The CDR3 totals 13 residues. CDR3 sequence reads: CASSSTGGNGYTF. In DNA, the CDR3 is TGTGCCAGCAGTTCCACAGGGGGCAATGGCTACACCTTC.

The chain couples TRBV6-5 to TRBJ1-1, with D maybe TRBD1 (6 bases). V gave up 7 bases and J gave up 3 bases, with 12 bases separating them. CDR3 size: 13 residues. Germline V CDR1 and CDR2: MNHEY, SVGAGI. The CDR3 DNA follows: TGTGCCAGCAATGGGCCAGGGGACACTGAAGCTTTCTTT. This translates into CASNGPGDTEAFF.

J is TRBJ1-5 and V is TRBV4-3; a possible D gene is TRBD1 (6 bases). The CDR3 has 16 amino acids. V was pared by 0 bases and J by 5 bases, with 14 bases between. CDR1 is LGHNA and CDR2 is YSLEER in the germline V gene. The CDR3 region has the DNA TGCGCCAGCAGCCAAGATCGGGGGGGCTATGATCAGCCCCAGCATTTT. Amino acid sequence: CASSQDRGGYDQPQHF.

CDR3 residues: CASSDTVPATNEKLFF. The CDR3 DNA reads TGTGCCAGCAGTGACACAGTTCCTGCAACTAATGAAAAACTGTTTTTT. The V gene is TRBV6-2 or TRBV6-3, the J gene TRBJ1-4; no definite D call. Germline CDR1 reads MNHEY; CDR2 reads SVGEGT. V was cut by 5 bases and J by 0 bases, with 13 bases left in between. The length of the CDR3 is 16 residues.

The chain uses TRBV5-1 and TRBJ2-7, with D uncertain. Germline assignment: CDR1 SGHRS and CDR2 YFSETQ. The V end lost 1 base, the J end lost 1 base, and 12 bases lay between the germline ends. The length of the CDR3 is 15 residues. In DNA, the CDR3 is TGCGCCAGCAGCTTGTTTGGCTCGAGGTCCTACGAGCAGTACTTC. This gives the protein CASSLFGSRSYEQYF.

The J gene is TRBJ1-6, the V gene TRBV19; D gene ambiguous. The CDR3 totals 13 residues. Per germline, CDR1 LNHDA and CDR2 SQIVND (reference sequence). Trimming removed 1 base from V and 10 bases from J, with 8 bases in between. The chain's CDR3 is CASSIVHLSPLHF. CDR3 bases: TGTGCCAGTAGTATAGTGCATCTATCACCCCTCCACTTT.

The chain is built from TRBV3-1 (or the pseudogene TRBV3-2) and TRBJ1-2; possible D gene TRBD1, 6 bases. Trimming cost V 3 bases and J 2 bases, with 10 bases left between them. The length of the CDR3 is 14 residues. Germline V gene data show CDR1 as LGHDT and CDR2 as YNNKEL (reference sequence). CDR3 sequence (DNA): TGTGCCAGCAGCCAGGGGGCCGAAAACTATGGCTACACCTTC. Residues: CASSQGAENYGYTF.

The chain joins TRBV4-3 to TRBJ1-1; unclear D gene. Trimming left V 0 bases short and J 0 bases short, with 11 bases between. The germline V gene encodes CDR1 LGHNA and CDR2 YSLEER. This CDR3 is built from 16 residues. The CDR3 DNA follows: TGCGCCAGCAGCCAAGATTCGGGAGCATTGAACACTGAAGCTTTCTTT. Translated: CASSQDSGALNTEAFF.

In this sample, this clone turned up once. The rearrangement uses TRBV30 and TRBJ1-2, with 7 positions matching TRBD1. Germline trimming cut 3 bases from V and 5 bases from J; bases unmatched to any gene: 6. The CDR3 sequence is 13 residues long. Germline CDR1 GTSNPN, CDR2 SVGIG (reference sequence). CDR3 bases: TGTGCCTGGAGAGGGGGCCCCTTTTATGGCTACACCTTC. Its translation: CAWRGGPFYGYTF.

The V call is TRBV5-5, the J call TRBJ2-3; perhaps TRBD1 as D (5 bases). The V gene's germline CDR1 is SGHKS and CDR2 YYEKEE (reference sequence). V was shortened by 0 bases and J by 2 bases, with 7 bases between the two germline ends. The CDR3 has 14 amino acids. DNA of the CDR3: TGTGCCAGCAGCTTGGCACAGGCCACAGATACGCAGTATTTT. This sequence encodes CASSLAQATDTQYF.

This clone was seen a handful of times. This sequence joins TRBV14 and TRBJ2-1; 7 bases map to TRBD2. Germline CDR1 reads SGHDN; CDR2 reads FVKESK. V lost 0 bases, J lost 7 bases, and 3 bases stayed unmatched. This CDR3 is 14 amino acids long. The chain's CDR3 is CASSQEWGGNEQFF. CDR3 nucleotide sequence: TGTGCCAGCAGCCAAGAATGGGGGGGGAATGAGCAGTTCTTC. The whole variable domain, filled in from reference TRBV14 and TRBJ2-1, reads EAGVTQFPSHSVIEKGQTVTLRCDPISGHDNLYWYRRVMGKEIKFLLHFVKESKQDESGMPNNRFLAERTGGTYSTLKVQPAELEDSGVYFCASSQEWGGNEQFFGPGTRLTVL.

Remarks on this clone: Other DNA sequences in this sample translate to the same CDR3. CDR3 nucleotide sequence: TGTGCCAGCAGCCGGGGATTGGGTCAGCCCCAGCATTTT. This sequence encodes CASSRGLGQPQHF. V gene TRBV27 combines with J gene TRBJ1-5; D remains unclear. The V end lost 6 bases, the J end lost 6 bases, and 12 bases lay between the germline ends. Germline V gene data show CDR1 as MNHEY and CDR2 as SMNVEV (reference sequence). The CDR3 totals 13 residues.

The chain is built from TRBV29-1 and TRBJ1-1; possibly TRBD1 for D (6 bases). The CDR3 contains 12 residues. CDR1 and CDR2 from the germline V gene are SQVTM and ANQGSEA. V lost 7 bases to trimming and J lost 11 bases, with 20 bases between them. The CDR3 loop reads CSARSAGEAAFF. In DNA, the CDR3 is TGCAGCGCCAGAAGCGCAGGGGAAGCGGCTTTCTTT. Together with reference TRBV29-1 and TRBJ1-1, the CDR3 gives the full variable domain: SAVISQKPSRDICQRGTSLTIQCQVDSQVTMMFWYRQQPGQSLTLIATANQGSEATYESGFVIDKFPISRPNLTFSTLTVSNMSPEDSSIYLCSARSAGEAAFFGQGTRLTVV.

CDR3 nucleotide sequence: TGTGCCACCAGCAGAGATCTCGGGGGGGCCACTGAAGCTTTCTTT. Translation gives CATSRDLGGATEAFF. The chain recombines TRBV15 with TRBJ1-1; the D gene is possibly TRBD1 (6 bases). This CDR3 has 15 amino acids. Germline V gives CDR1 LNHNV, CDR2 YYDKDF (reference sequence). The ends were cut back, 0 bases at V and 4 bases at J, with 12 bases in the middle.

V usage is TRBV7-9 and J usage is TRBJ1-4; 9 positions agree with TRBD1. CDR1 and CDR2 from the germline V gene are SEHNR and FQNEAQ (reference sequence). Trimming removed 4 bases from V and 1 base from J; junction bases left unmatched: 4. This CDR3 contains 16 residues. The CDR3 sequence is CASSSGDRETNEKLFF. The CDR3, as DNA: TGTGCCAGCAGCTCGGGGGACAGGGAAACTAATGAAAAACTGTTTTTT.

Of note for this clone: Other DNA variants within this sample encode the same CDR3. This chain links TRBV5-1 with TRBJ1-5; 8 bases are a match to TRBD1. Trimming took 1 base from V and 4 from J; bases not matched to a gene: 4. Germline V lookup: CDR1 SGHRS, CDR2 YFSETQ. The CDR3 spans 15 residues. This CDR3 reads CASSLSGQGNQPQHF. The CDR3 DNA sequence: TGCGCCAGCAGCTTGTCCGGACAGGGAAATCAGCCCCAGCATTTT. The whole variable domain, filled in from reference TRBV5-1 and TRBJ1-5, reads KAGVTQTPRYLIKTRGQQVTLSCSPISGHRSVSWYQQTPGQGLQFLFEYFSETQRNKGNFPGRFSGRQFSNSRSEMNVSTLELGDSALYLCASSLSGQGNQPQHFGDGTRLSIL.

The genes are TRBV29-1 and TRBJ1-1; TRBD1 might be the D (6 bases). CDR3 size: 11 residues. Germline CDR1 SQVTM, CDR2 ANQGSEA. CDR3 in DNA: TGCAGAGGGGACAAGAACACTGAAGCTTTCTTT. This gives the protein CRGDKNTEAFF.

This clone was recorded many times. The chain couples TRBV4-1 to TRBJ2-7; 9 bases match TRBD2. The CDR3 has 16 residues. Trimming took 0 bases from V and 6 from J; bases not matched to a gene: 9. CDR1 and CDR2 from the germline V gene are MGHRA and YSYEKL. The CDR3 reads CASSQDVAGGQSEQYF. The CDR3 DNA reads TGCGCCAGCAGCCAAGATGTCGCGGGGGGGCAATCCGAGCAGTACTTC.

This chain joins TRBV30 and TRBJ2-7, with D maybe TRBD1 (5 bases). Trimming stripped 0 bases from V and 3 bases from J, with 9 bases between. The CDR3 has 13 amino acids. CDR1 GTSNPN and CDR2 SVGIG come from the germline V gene (reference sequence). In DNA form, the CDR3 reads TGTGCCTGGAGTGTGAAAGGGGTCTACGAGCAGTACTTC. Its protein is CAWSVKGVYEQYF.